This note documents a single T cell receptor beta chain sequence. What it binds is not known. This sample stems from a study of T cell responses to AZD1222 COVID-19 vaccine. CDR3 size: 14 residues. CDR1 KGHSH and CDR2 LQKENI come from the germline V gene. V was shortened by 2 bases and J by 8 bases, with 15 bases between the two germline ends. Some clones are missing from TCRdb's copy, which holds only in-frame ones; the method was immunoSEQ multiplex PCR. The table lists 240,000 or so clones, approximately 95% of them singletons. General study points: Scientists sampled the repertoires only once the peak T cell response had passed. Seropositive AZD1222 recipients at baseline numbered only 5 or 6. Nearly half of spike-specific TCRs reportedly go after variant regions that carry no mutations.

This clonotype originated in an adult in good health. The chain has TRBV18 and TRBJ1-2; D remains unclear. The source was peripheral blood, collected on day 0 of AZD1222 vaccination. The CDR3 nucleotides read TGTGCCAGCTCACCAAGGCCCCGAGAGGAGGGCTACACCTTC. Translated: CASSPRPREEGYTF.